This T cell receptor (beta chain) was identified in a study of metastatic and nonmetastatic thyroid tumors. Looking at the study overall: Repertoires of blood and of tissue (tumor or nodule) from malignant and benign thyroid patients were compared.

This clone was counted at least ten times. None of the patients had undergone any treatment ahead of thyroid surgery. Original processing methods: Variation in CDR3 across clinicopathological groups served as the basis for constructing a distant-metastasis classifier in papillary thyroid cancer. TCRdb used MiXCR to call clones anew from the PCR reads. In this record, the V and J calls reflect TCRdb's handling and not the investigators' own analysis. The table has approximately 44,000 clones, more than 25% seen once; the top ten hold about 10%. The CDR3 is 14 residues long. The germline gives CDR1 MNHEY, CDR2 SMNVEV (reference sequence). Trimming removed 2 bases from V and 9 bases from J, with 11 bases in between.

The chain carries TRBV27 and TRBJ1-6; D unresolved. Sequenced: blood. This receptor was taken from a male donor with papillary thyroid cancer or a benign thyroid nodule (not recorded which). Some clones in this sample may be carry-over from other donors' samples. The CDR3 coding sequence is TGTGCCAGCAGTTTACAGTTAGTCAGTTCACCCCTCCACTTT. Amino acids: CASSLQLVSSPLHF.